Below, one T cell receptor beta chain is given with its context. Its target is unknown. The sample comes from a study of T cell responses to AZD1222 COVID-19 vaccine. Findings and limits, study-wide: A mostly white British donor set with more females was recruited, and clonal diversity was possibly underestimated.

Sequencing used immunoSEQ multiplex PCR; TCRdb keeps in-frame clones, though not all of them. The profile shows 190,000 or so clones, approximately 90% of them singletons. The germline gives CDR1 LGHNA, CDR2 YSLEER. The CDR3 runs to 18 residues. The V gene end was trimmed by 1 base and the J gene end by 4 bases; junction bases not matched to a gene: 7. The material was peripheral blood, obtained 28 days after the second AZD1222 dose. V usage is TRBV4-3 and J usage is TRBJ2-2; 12 bases agree with TRBD2. The sequence came from an adult who received the AZD1222 COVID-19 vaccine. DNA of the CDR3: TGCGCCAGCAGCCAAGGGACTAGCGGGACCGGCGGCACCGGGGAGCTGTTTTTT. Amino acid sequence: CASSQGTSGTGGTGELFF.